This T cell receptor (beta chain) was recorded in a study of human T cells and chemical hapten exposure (dated by TCRdb to the early 2020s). General notes on the study: For sensitization, 2% DPC in acetone was applied to a roughly 2 cm by roughly 2 cm area of upper inner arm skin. Throughout the roughly 25-week study period, patients were also given weekly therapeutic DPC doses on the scalp. Patch testing was done on the upper back using Finn chambers containing 0.01% DPC, and results were scored after 6 days according to International Contact Dermatitis Research Group standards. The mostly female patient cohort included alopecia areata with under or over 50% scalp involvement, alopecia totalis and alopecia universalis. Libraries were combined into a pool for sequencing, and differences in TCR yield between samples came mainly from small differences in library volumes within the pool. In alopecia patients, the study followed how the peripheral blood TCR repertoire changed in vivo over primary and secondary sensitization to diphenylcyclopropenone (DPC), a hapten. Patient blood was sampled pre-sensitization (week 0) and at 2, 6 and about 24 weeks after DPC sensitization. For TCR sequencing, blood came from 25 to 35 alopecia patients at anywhere from one to four time points (pre-sensitization, 2, 6 and 24 weeks).

The intended sense of this specimen's treatment or condition label: therapeutic diphenylcyclopropenone sensitization with weekly scalp DPC. At every patch-test visit, the blood draw took place before the patch test was put on. Patients were considered eligible if aged 18 to 70, diagnosed with alopecia and deemed suitable for DPC therapy, and patients were excluded if pregnant. Total RNA was isolated from unfractionated whole blood collected in Tempus Blood RNA tubes. During library preparation, unique molecular identifiers were attached to individual cDNA molecules so that TCRs could be counted in a quantitative, reproducible way. Both TCR alpha and TCR beta chains were sequenced from each blood RNA sample. The authors processed their data as follows. A median of about 87,000 TCRs per sample was observed, with a range of about 20,000 to 750,000. V, J and CDR3 annotation of the TCR reads was performed with the Decombinator software suite. For the PS versus PT1 abundance plots, all samples were subsampled to the same number of TCRs (28,000). Expanded TCRs were defined as absent before sensitization and observed at least eight times at the 2-week time point. The raw public data were reprocessed by TCRdb itself: fastp quality trimming at Q25, MiXCR clonotype calling, in-frame beta chains only. Identical CDR3 proteins give one entry, which carries the most common genes and DNA. TCRdb, not the original authors, processed these V and J calls. For this sample there are about 1,700 distinct CDR3 sequences; approximately 57% appear just once. The ten biggest clones cover 4% of the sample.

Concerning this clonotype itself: It lacks a known antigen. Base qualities are missing; no much larger clone stands one base away.

The paper as a whole reports these results and caveats: DPC sensitization did not change the number of TCRs with a frequency above 1 in 1000, and there was no evidence of changes in global repertoire structure. Significantly more large CDR3 similarity clusters were formed by expanded TCRs than by pre-sensitization or healthy control sets, consistent with antigen-driven responses. The number of PT1 expanded TCRs positively correlated with patch test score, significant at thresholds 8, 16 and 32 but not 4. Repeated subsampling changed both the strength of the expansion versus patch-test correlation and the threshold at which the correlation became significant. Because every patient had alopecia, a presumed autoimmune disease, the patients' immune response might differ from that of healthy individuals.

The material was whole blood, obtained before DPC sensitization or 2, 6, or about 24 weeks after (not recorded which). This receptor was obtained from an adult with alopecia areata. Some clones in this sample may be carry-over from other donors' samples. This table probably holds off-target reads from a library built for another chain.

The CDR3 region reads CASSSPKWGGLTDTQYF. In nucleotides, the sequence is TGTGCCAGCAGCTCGCCTAAGTGGGGGGGCCTCACAGATACGCAGTATTTT. The chain links TRBV7-6 with TRBJ2-3; the D gene is perhaps TRBD2, on 7 matching bases. The germline V gene encodes CDR1 SGHVS and CDR2 FNYEAQ. The CDR3 goes from the cysteine to the phenylalanine over 17 residues. This entry keeps only the CDR3 DNA: 51 bases, framed from base 1. Cut back by 4 bases and 2 bases, the V and J ends lie 19 bases apart. This CDR3, with the reference TRBV7-6 and TRBJ2-3 proteins standing in past its ends, gives the full variable domain GAGVSQSPRYKVTKRGQDVALRCDPISGHVSLYWYRQALGQGPEFLTYFNYEAQQDKSGLPNDRFSAERPEGSISTLTIQRTEQRDSAMYRCASSSPKWGGLTDTQYFGPGTRLTVL.